The clone carrying this TCR beta chain was counted only a few times. Its antigen remains unidentified. cDNA libraries of TCR beta carried unique molecular identifiers. It was from approximately 0.91 to 9.4 million T cells that approximately 500,000 cDNA molecules came. TCRdb passed the PCR reads through MiXCR, listing each CDR3 protein once. The table has roughly 730,000 distinct CDR3 sequences, roughly 29% seen once; the top ten hold 0.56%. The length of the CDR3 is 16 residues. From germline, CDR1 is DFQATT and CDR2 SNEGSKA (reference sequence). J gave up 3 bases and V 4 bases, and 9 bases lay outside the gene matches. This entry belongs to a study of post-analysis software for immune sequencing data. Background on the study: Courses of disease covered relapsing-remitting, secondary progressive and progressive-relapsing multiple sclerosis.

Study-wide results and caveats: The authors found that F measure strongly co-clustered same-batch samples. With TRBV5-6, TRBV5-1 and TRBV20-1 included, about 5 TRBV segments were more frequent in patients than in controls. Comparison with controls showed significantly lower normalized Chao1 diversity in multiple sclerosis patients.

The TCR was taken from a girl aged 5-17 years with multiple sclerosis. Material: blood. The genes are TRBV20-1 and TRBJ1-4; 9 bases agree with TRBD1. The CDR3 spells CSAIPGQGSANEKLFF. CDR3 DNA: TGCAGTGCTATTCCGGGACAGGGTTCGGCTAATGAAAAACTGTTTTTT.